This record concerns one T cell receptor (beta chain) sequence. The antigen is undetermined. The PCR made use of 60 Vbeta and 13 Jbeta primers. Method: immunoSEQ multiplex PCR; TCRdb's copy keeps in-frame clones and lacks some. Among approximately 180,000 clones, 80% to 90% were seen once, and the ten largest hold 4.8%. The data stem from a study of cytomegalovirus exposure and HLA in healthy donors. J was trimmed by 6 bases and V by 4 bases; bases with no gene match: 5. The germline gives CDR1 MGHDK, CDR2 SYGVNS. The CDR3 has 14 residues. Study observations and caveats: As confirmed in vitro, a few CMV-associated chains were specific for CMV antigens. Among CMV-associated TCR beta chains, most appeared HLA-restricted in a later analysis.

The chain is built from TRBV25-1 and TRBJ1-5; 8 bases align to TRBD1. The clonotype was recovered from a girl aged 5 to 17 in good health and CMV-seropositive. Sequencing input: PBMCs. The CDR3 protein is CASSGTGSGQPQHF. The CDR3 DNA follows: TGTGCCAGCAGTGGGACAGGGTCTGGTCAGCCCCAGCATTTT.